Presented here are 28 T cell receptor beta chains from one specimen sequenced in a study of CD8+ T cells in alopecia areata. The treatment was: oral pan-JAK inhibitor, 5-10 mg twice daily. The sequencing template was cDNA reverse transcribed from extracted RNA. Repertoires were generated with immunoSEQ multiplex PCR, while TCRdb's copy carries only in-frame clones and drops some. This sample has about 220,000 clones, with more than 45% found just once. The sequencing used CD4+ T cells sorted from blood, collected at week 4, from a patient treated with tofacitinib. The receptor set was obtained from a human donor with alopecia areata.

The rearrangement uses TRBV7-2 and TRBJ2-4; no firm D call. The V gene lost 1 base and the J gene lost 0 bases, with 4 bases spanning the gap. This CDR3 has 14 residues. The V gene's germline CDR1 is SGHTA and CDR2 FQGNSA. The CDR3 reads CASSLDLAKNIQYF. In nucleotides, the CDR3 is TGTGCCAGCAGCTTAGATCTAGCCAAAAACATTCAGTACTTC.

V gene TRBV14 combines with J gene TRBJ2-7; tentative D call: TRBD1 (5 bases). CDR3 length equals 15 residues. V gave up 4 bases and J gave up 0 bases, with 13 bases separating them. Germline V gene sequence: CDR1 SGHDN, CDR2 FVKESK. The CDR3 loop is CASSPRQQSSYEQYF. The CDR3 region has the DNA TGTGCCAGCAGCCCTCGACAGCAGAGCTCCTACGAGCAGTACTTC.

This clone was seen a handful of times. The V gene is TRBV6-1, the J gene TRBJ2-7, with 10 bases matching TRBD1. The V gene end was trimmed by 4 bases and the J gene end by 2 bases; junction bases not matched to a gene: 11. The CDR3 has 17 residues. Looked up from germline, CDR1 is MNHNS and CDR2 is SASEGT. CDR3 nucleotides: TGTGCCAGCAGTGTAGGGACAGGGGCTAAGTATACCTACGAGCAGTACTTC. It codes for CASSVGTGAKYTYEQYF.

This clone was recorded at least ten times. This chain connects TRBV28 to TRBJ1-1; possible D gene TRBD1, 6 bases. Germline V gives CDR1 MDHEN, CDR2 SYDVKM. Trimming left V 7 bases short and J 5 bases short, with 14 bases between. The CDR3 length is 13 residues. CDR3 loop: CASKRGSWTEAFF. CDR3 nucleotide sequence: TGTGCCAGCAAGAGGGGGTCTTGGACTGAAGCTTTCTTT.

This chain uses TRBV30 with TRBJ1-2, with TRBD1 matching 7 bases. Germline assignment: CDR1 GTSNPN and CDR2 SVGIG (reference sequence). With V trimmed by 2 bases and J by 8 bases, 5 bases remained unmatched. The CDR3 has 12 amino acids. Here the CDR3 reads CAWSSTGKGYTF. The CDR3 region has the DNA TGTGCCTGGAGTTCGACAGGGAAGGGCTACACCTTC.

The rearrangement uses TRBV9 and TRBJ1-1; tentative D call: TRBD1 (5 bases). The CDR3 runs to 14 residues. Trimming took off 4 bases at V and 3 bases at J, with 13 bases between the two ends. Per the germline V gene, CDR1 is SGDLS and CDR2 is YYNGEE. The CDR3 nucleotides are TGTGCCAGCAGCACCCGACCGACAGACACTGAAGCTTTCTTT. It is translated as CASSTRPTDTEAFF.

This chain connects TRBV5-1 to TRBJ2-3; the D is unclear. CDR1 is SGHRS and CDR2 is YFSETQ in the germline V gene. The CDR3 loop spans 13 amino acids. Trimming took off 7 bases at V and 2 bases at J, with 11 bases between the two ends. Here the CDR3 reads CASSVLYTDTQYF. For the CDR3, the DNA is TGCGCCAGCTCAGTACTCTACACAGATACGCAGTATTTT.

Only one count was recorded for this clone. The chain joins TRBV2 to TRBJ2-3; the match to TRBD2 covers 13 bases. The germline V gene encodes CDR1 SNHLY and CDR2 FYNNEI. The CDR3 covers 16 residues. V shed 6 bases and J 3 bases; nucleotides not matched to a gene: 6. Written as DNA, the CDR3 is TGTGCCAGCAGAGCGCTGACTAGCGGGGGGACAGATACGCAGTATTTT. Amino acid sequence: CASRALTSGGTDTQYF. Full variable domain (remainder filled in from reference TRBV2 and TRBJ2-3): EPEVTQTPSHQVTQMGQEVILRCVPISNHLYFYWYRQILGQKVEFLVSFYNNEISEKSEIFDDQFSVERPDGSNFTLKIRSTKLEDSAMYFCASRALTSGGTDTQYFGPGTRLTVL.

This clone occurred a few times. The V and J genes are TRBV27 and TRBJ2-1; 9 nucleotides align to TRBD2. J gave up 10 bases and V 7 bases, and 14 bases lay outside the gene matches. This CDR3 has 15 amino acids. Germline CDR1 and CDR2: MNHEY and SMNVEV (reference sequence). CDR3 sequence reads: CASTPLLAGVGEQFF. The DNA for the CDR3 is TGTGCCAGCACCCCTTTATTAGCGGGGGTAGGGGAGCAGTTCTTC.

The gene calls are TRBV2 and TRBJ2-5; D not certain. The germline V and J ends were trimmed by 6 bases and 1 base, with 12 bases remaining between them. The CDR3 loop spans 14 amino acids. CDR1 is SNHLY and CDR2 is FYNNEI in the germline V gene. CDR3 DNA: TGTGCCAGCAGAAAAGGAAAAGCCCAAGAGACCCAGTACTTC. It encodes CASRKGKAQETQYF.

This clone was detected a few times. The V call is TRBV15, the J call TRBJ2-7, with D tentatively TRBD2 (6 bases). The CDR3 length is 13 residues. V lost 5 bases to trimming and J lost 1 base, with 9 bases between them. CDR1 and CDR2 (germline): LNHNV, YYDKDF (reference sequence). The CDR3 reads CATSGRFSYEQYF. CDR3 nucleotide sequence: TGTGCCACCAGCGGGAGGTTTTCCTACGAGCAGTACTTC.

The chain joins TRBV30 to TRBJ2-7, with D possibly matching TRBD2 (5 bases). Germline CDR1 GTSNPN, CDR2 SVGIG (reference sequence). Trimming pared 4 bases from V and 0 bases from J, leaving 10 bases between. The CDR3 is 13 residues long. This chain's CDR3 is CAWNGDSSYEQYF. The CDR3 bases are TGTGCCTGGAACGGGGATAGCTCCTACGAGCAGTACTTC.

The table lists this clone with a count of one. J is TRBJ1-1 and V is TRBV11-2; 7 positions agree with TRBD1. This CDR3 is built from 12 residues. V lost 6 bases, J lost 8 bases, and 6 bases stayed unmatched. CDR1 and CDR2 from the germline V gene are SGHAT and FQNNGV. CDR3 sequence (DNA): TGTGCCAGCAGTTGGGACAGACGGGAAGCTTTCTTT. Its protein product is CASSWDRREAFF. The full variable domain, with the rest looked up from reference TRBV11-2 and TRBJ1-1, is EAGVAQSPRYKIIEKRQSVAFWCNPISGHATLYWYQQILGQGPKLLIQFQNNGVVDDSQLPKDRFSAERLKGVDSTLKIQPAKLEDSAVYLCASSWDRREAFFGQGTRLTVV.

The CDR3 nucleotides read TGTGCCAGCAGCCCGCGGTCTGTACAAGAGACCCAGTACTTC. Translating it yields CASSPRSVQETQYF. V and J are TRBV7-9 and TRBJ2-5; D call uncertain. Germline V gene data show CDR1 as SEHNR and CDR2 as FQNEAQ (reference sequence). The ends were cut back, 5 bases at V and 2 bases at J, with 12 bases in the middle. The length of the CDR3 is 14 residues.

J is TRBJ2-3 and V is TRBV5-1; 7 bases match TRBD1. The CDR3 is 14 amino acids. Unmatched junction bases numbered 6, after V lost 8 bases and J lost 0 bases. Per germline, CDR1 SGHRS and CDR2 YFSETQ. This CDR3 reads CASHPGQSTDTQYF. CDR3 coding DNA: TGCGCCAGTCACCCGGGACAGAGCACAGATACGCAGTATTTT.

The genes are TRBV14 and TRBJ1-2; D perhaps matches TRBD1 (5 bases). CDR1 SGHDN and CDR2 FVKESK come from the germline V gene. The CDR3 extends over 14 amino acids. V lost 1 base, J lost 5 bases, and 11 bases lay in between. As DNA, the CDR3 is TGTGCCAGCAGCCAAGGACAGTGGCAGTATGGCTACACCTTC. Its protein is CASSQGQWQYGYTF.

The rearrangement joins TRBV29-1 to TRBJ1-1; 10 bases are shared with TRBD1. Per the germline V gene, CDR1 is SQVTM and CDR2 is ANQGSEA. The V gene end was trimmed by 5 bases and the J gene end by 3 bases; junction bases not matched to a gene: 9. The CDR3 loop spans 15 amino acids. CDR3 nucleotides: TGCAGCGTTACTACCTCGACAGGGGGCTACACTGAAGCTTTCTTT. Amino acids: CSVTTSTGGYTEAFF.

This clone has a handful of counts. CDR3 sequence (DNA): TGCAGCGTTGAATTGTTTAGGGTTCCCTACGAGCAGTACTTC. It is translated as CSVELFRVPYEQYF. The chain combines TRBV29-1 with TRBJ2-7, with unresolved D. V lost 2 bases and J lost 2, with 13 bases in between. The germline V gene encodes CDR1 SQVTM and CDR2 ANQGSEA. This CDR3 has 14 residues.

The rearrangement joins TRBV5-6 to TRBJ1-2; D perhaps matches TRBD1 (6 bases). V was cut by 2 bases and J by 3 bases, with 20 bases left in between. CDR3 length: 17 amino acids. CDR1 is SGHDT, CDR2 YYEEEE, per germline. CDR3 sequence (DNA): TGTGCCAGCAGCTTAAACCTGGAGGGGGGGCCCTACTATGGCTACACCTTC. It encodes CASSLNLEGGPYYGYTF.

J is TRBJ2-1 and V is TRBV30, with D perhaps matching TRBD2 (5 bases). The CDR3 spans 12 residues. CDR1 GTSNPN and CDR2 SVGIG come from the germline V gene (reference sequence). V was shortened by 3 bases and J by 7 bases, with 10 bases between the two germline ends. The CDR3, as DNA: TGTGCCTGGAGGGACTGGTGGAATGAGCAGTTCTTC. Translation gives CAWRDWWNEQFF.

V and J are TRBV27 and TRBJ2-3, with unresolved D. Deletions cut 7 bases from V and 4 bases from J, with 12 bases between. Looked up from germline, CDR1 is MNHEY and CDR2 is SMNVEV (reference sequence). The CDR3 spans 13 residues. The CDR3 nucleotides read TGTGCCAGCAATGGAGCTTCGGCAGATACGCAGTATTTT. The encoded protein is CASNGASADTQYF.

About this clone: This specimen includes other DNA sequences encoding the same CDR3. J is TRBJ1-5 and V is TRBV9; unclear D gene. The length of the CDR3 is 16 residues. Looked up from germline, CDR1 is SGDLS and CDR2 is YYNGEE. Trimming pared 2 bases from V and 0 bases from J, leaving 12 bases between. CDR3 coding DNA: TGTGCCAGCAGCGTCGGGGATTCTTATAGCAATCAGCCCCAGCATTTT. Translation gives CASSVGDSYSNQPQHF.

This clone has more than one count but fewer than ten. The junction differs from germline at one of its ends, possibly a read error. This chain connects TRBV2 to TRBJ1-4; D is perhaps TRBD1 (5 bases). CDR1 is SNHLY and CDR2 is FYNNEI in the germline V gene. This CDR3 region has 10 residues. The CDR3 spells CASSTRDAHF. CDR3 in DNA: TGTGCCAGCAGTACCAGGGACGCCCATTTT.

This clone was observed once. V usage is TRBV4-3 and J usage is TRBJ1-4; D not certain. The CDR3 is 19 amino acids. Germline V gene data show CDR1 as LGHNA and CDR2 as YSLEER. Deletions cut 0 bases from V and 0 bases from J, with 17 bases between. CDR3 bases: TGCGCCAGCAGCCAAGATTACTCAACAGCGGATGCAACTAATGAAAAACTGTTTTTT. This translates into CASSQDYSTADATNEKLFF.

The CDR3 DNA follows: TGCAGCGTTGAAGGTCCCAGGGGAGTGAACACTGAAGCTTTCTTT. This encodes CSVEGPRGVNTEAFF. The J gene is TRBJ1-1, the V gene TRBV29-1, with a possible D match to TRBD1 (6 bases). CDR1 and CDR2 from the germline V gene are SQVTM and ANQGSEA. V was clipped by 1 base and J by 0 bases, with 12 bases between them. The CDR3 runs 15 residues. Combining the CDR3 with reference TRBV29-1 and TRBJ1-1 gives the whole variable domain SAVISQKPSRDICQRGTSLTIQCQVDSQVTMMFWYRQQPGQSLTLIATANQGSEATYESGFVIDKFPISRPNLTFSTLTVSNMSPEDSSIYLCSVEGPRGVNTEAFFGQGTRLTVV.

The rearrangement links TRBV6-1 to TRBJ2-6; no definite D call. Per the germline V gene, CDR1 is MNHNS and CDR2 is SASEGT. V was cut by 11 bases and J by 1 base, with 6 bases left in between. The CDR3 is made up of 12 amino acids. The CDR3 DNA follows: TGTGCCCTCCATTCTGGGGCCAACGTCCTGACTTTC. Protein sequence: CALHSGANVLTF.

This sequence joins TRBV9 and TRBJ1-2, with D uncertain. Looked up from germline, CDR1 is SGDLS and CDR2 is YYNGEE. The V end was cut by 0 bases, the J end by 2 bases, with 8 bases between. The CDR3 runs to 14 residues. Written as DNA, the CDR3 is TGTGCCAGCAGCGTAGAGGTGGGGAACTATGGCTACACCTTC. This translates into CASSVEVGNYGYTF.

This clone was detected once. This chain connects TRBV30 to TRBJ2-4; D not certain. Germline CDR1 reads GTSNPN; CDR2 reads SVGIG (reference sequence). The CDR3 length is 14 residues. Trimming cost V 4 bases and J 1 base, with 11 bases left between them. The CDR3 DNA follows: TGTGCCTGGAAAGGGATGTTCGCCAAAAACATTCAGTACTTC. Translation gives CAWKGMFAKNIQYF. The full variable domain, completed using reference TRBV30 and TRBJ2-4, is SQTIHQWPATLVQPVGSPLSLECTVEGTSNPNLYWYRQAAGRGLQLLFYSVGIGQISSEVPQNLSASRPQDRQFILSSKKLLLSDSGFYLCAWKGMFAKNIQYFGAGTRLSVL.